A single sample gave rise to the 29 T cell receptor beta chains below, sequenced in a study of control samples from healthy donors and cancer patients. The protocol was immunoSEQ multiplex PCR, while the TCRdb copy is restricted to in-frame clones and leaves out a portion. Of tens of thousands of clones in the sample, about 88% were seen once. Sequenced: PBMCs. The origin of the receptors is a man aged 65 to 85 with lung cancer.

The J gene is TRBJ1-2, the V gene TRBV12-3 or TRBV12-4, with D uncertain. Between the trimmed V and J ends, which lost 9 bases and 1 base, there was a span of 9 bases. This CDR3 region has 12 residues. The DNA for the CDR3 is TGTGCCAGTGCGGGAAGTAACTATGGCTACACCTTC. Protein product: CASAGSNYGYTF.

The rearrangement uses TRBV5-1 and TRBJ2-2; TRBD1 matches 9 bases. The CDR3 totals 14 residues. Trimming at V came to 5 bases and at J to 6 bases, leaving 5 bases not matched to a gene. Germline values: CDR1 SGHRS, CDR2 YFSETQ. CDR3 loop: CASRVRQGAGELFF. CDR3 nucleotides: TGCGCCAGCAGGGTCCGACAGGGGGCCGGGGAGCTGTTTTTT.

This chain uses TRBV6-5 with TRBJ2-2; D is unclear. V was pared by 8 bases and J by 3 bases, with 13 bases between. The CDR3 covers 14 residues. Germline-derived CDR1 and CDR2 are MNHEY and SVGAGI. CDR3 loop: CASGVGRHTGELFF. DNA of the CDR3: TGTGCCAGCGGGGTAGGTCGCCACACCGGGGAGCTGTTTTTT.

This clone was observed a handful of times. The gene calls are TRBV6-6 and TRBJ2-2; possible D gene TRBD2, 6 bases. Germline V lookup: CDR1 MNHNY, CDR2 SVGAGI (reference sequence). CDR3 length equals 15 residues. Trimming pared 6 bases from V and 7 bases from J, leaving 18 bases between. The CDR3 protein is CASRLPRQGGGELFF. In nucleotides, the CDR3 is TGTGCCAGCAGGCTACCCCGGCAGGGAGGCGGGGAGCTGTTTTTT.

The genes are TRBV28 and TRBJ2-7; 7 nucleotides agree with TRBD1. There are 13 residues in the CDR3. CDR1 is MDHEN and CDR2 is SYDVKM in the germline V gene. Trimming took 8 bases from V and 3 from J; bases not matched to a gene: 7. Here the CDR3 reads CASSQGVDYEQYF. Here the CDR3 DNA reads TGTGCCAGCTCTCAGGGGGTGGACTACGAGCAGTACTTC.

The chain employs TRBV3-1 (or the pseudogene TRBV3-2) and TRBJ2-7, with TRBD1 matching over 7 bases. Germline V gives CDR1 LGHDT, CDR2 YNNKEL (reference sequence). V lost 4 bases, J lost 6 bases, and 9 bases stayed unmatched. The CDR3 runs to 14 residues. CDR3 sequence: CASSLWDRRSEQYF. CDR3 nucleotides: TGTGCCAGCAGCCTGTGGGACAGACGGTCCGAGCAGTACTTC.

The CDR3 protein is CASSRGQATYNEQFF. The CDR3, as DNA: TGCGCCAGCAGCCGGGGACAGGCCACCTACAATGAGCAGTTCTTC. This chain connects TRBV5-1 to TRBJ2-1; 8 bases are shared with TRBD1. J was trimmed by 2 bases and V by 4 bases; bases with no gene match: 5. Per germline, CDR1 SGHRS and CDR2 YFSETQ. This CDR3 comprises 15 residues. Variable domain in full (rest from reference TRBV5-1 and TRBJ2-1): KAGVTQTPRYLIKTRGQQVTLSCSPISGHRSVSWYQQTPGQGLQFLFEYFSETQRNKGNFPGRFSGRQFSNSRSEMNVSTLELGDSALYLCASSRGQATYNEQFFGPGTRLTVL.

The chain uses TRBV18 and TRBJ1-1; no firm D call. Germline V gene sequence: CDR1 KGHSH, CDR2 LQKENI. The CDR3 is 15 residues long. V lost 4 bases, J lost 1 base, and 13 bases lay in between. The CDR3 nucleotides read TGTGCCAGCTCACTACCCGGACGGGGGAACACTGAAGCTTTCTTT. Residues: CASSLPGRGNTEAFF.

The rearrangement uses TRBV9 and TRBJ1-2, with D uncertain. V was pared by 0 bases and J by 5 bases, with 2 bases between. Germline V gives CDR1 SGDLS, CDR2 YYNGEE. The CDR3 sequence is 11 residues long. The CDR3 sequence: CASSVGYGYTF. The CDR3 DNA sequence: TGTGCCAGCAGCGTAGGTTATGGCTACACCTTC.

This chain connects TRBV20-1 to TRBJ1-2; D possibly corresponds to TRBD1 (6 bases). The ends were cut back, 6 bases at V and 1 base at J, with 15 bases in the middle. Germline V CDR1 and CDR2: DFQATT, SNEGSKA (reference sequence). The CDR3 is 14 residues long. Written as DNA, the CDR3 is TGCAGTGCCAGTCCCCAGGGGAATAACTATGGCTACACCTTC. It yields the protein CSASPQGNNYGYTF.

This sequence joins TRBV6-5 and TRBJ1-1; D is undetermined. The V gene's germline CDR1 is MNHEY and CDR2 SVGAGI. V was trimmed by 6 bases and J by 0 bases, leaving 11 bases between them. This CDR3 comprises 14 residues. CDR3 nucleotides: TGTGCCAGCAGGGTTGACACATTGAACACTGAAGCTTTCTTT. It yields the protein CASRVDTLNTEAFF.

The rearrangement uses TRBV20-1 and TRBJ1-2, with D perhaps TRBD1 (6 bases). V was cut by 3 bases and J by 3 bases, with 8 bases left in between. The CDR3 is 12 amino acids. From germline, CDR1 is DFQATT and CDR2 SNEGSKA (reference sequence). CDR3 sequence: CSASQGYYGYTF. CDR3 nucleotide sequence: TGCAGTGCTAGTCAGGGGTACTATGGCTACACCTTC.

The rearrangement uses TRBV3-1 (or the pseudogene TRBV3-2) and TRBJ1-2; D uncertain. Germline V CDR1 and CDR2: LGHDT, YNNKEL (reference sequence). This CDR3 region has 15 residues. V dropped 0 bases and J dropped 4 bases, with 12 bases sitting between them. The CDR3 spells CASSQEDKGFYGYTF. The DNA for the CDR3 is TGTGCCAGCAGCCAAGAGGATAAAGGCTTCTATGGCTACACCTTC.

V is TRBV9 and J is TRBJ2-1; perhaps TRBD2 as D (6 bases). The CDR3 spans 15 residues. V was shortened by 4 bases and J by 5 bases, with 16 bases between the two germline ends. CDR1 SGDLS and CDR2 YYNGEE come from the germline V gene. CDR3 sequence (DNA): TGTGCCAGCAGCACCCGGGACTGGATGAACAATGAGCAGTTCTTC. It is translated as CASSTRDWMNNEQFF.

The gene calls are TRBV7-2 and TRBJ1-2, with a tentative D call TRBD1 (5 bases). Trimming cost V 6 bases and J 8 bases, with 19 bases left between them. There are 14 residues in the CDR3. The germline gives CDR1 SGHTA, CDR2 FQGNSA. The CDR3 DNA reads TGTGCCAGCAGTCTTGATCCAGGGCGAGTGGGCTACACCTTC. Protein: CASSLDPGRVGYTF. The complete variable domain, with remaining parts taken from reference TRBV7-2 and TRBJ1-2, reads GAGVSQSPSNKVTEKGKDVELRCDPISGHTALYWYRQSLGQGLEFLIYFQGNSAPDKSGLPSDRFSAERTGGSVSTLTIQRTQQEDSAVYLCASSLDPGRVGYTFGSGTRLTVV.

With respect to this clone: Other DNA sequences from this sample encode an identical CDR3 as well. The chain carries TRBV24-1 and TRBJ1-1; tentative D call: TRBD1 (6 bases). CDR1 KGHDR and CDR2 SFDVKD come from the germline V gene. The CDR3 spans 13 residues. V was clipped by 9 bases and J by 0 bases, with 10 bases between them. CDR3 in amino acids: CATSRGMNTEAFF. For the CDR3, the DNA is TGTGCCACCTCAAGGGGGATGAACACTGAAGCTTTCTTT.

The chain has TRBV5-6 and TRBJ1-1; D ambiguous. The CDR3 is 13 residues long. The germline V and J ends were trimmed by 2 bases and 3 bases, with 8 bases remaining between them. Germline CDR1 SGHDT, CDR2 YYEEEE. The CDR3 spells CASSLGRDTEAFF. Written as DNA, the CDR3 is TGTGCCAGCAGCTTAGGACGGGACACTGAAGCTTTCTTT.

The chain combines TRBV28 with TRBJ1-1; perhaps TRBD1 as D (6 bases). Trimming stripped 6 bases from V and 5 bases from J, with 19 bases between. Germline CDR1 MDHEN, CDR2 SYDVKM. The CDR3 sequence is 15 residues long. CDR3 in DNA: TGTGCCAGCAGGGACCTACAGGGCCAGAGGACTGAAGCTTTCTTT. Protein: CASRDLQGQRTEAFF.

The sample holds a few counts of this clone. The V gene is TRBV18, the J gene TRBJ2-7; perhaps D is TRBD1 or TRBD2 (6 bases each). Germline V CDR1 and CDR2: KGHSH, LQKENI. The length of the CDR3 is 16 residues. V lost 3 bases and J 5 bases, leaving 20 bases between the germline ends. The CDR3 DNA follows: TGTGCCAGCTCACCGCTACTTGGCCGGGGGCACCACGAGCAGTACTTC. It specifies CASSPLLGRGHHEQYF.

The chain uses TRBV11-3 and TRBJ2-3; 7 positions match TRBD1. CDR3 size: 12 residues. Trimming at V came to 0 bases and at J to 10 bases, leaving 1 base not matched to a gene. CDR1 is SGHNT, CDR2 YENEEA, per germline. The CDR3 is CASSLEGTAQYF. DNA for the CDR3: TGTGCCAGCAGCTTAGAGGGGACAGCGCAGTATTTT.

This chain links TRBV27 with TRBJ1-1; the D is unclear. CDR1 is MNHEY and CDR2 is SMNVEV in the germline V gene (reference sequence). The V end lost 5 bases, the J end lost 1 base, and 11 bases lay between the germline ends. This CDR3 is built from 14 residues. CDR3 coding DNA: TGTGCCAGCAGTAACATACCTGGGAACACTGAAGCTTTCTTT. Amino acid sequence: CASSNIPGNTEAFF.

This chain connects TRBV7-6 to TRBJ2-3; 7 bases align to TRBD2. The CDR3 has 14 amino acids. CDR1 is SGHVS, CDR2 FNYEAQ, per germline. Trimming took 4 bases from V and 6 from J; bases not matched to a gene: 7. Written as DNA, the CDR3 is TGTGCCAGCAGCTGGCCCAGCGGGGAGGATACGCAGTATTTT. It specifies CASSWPSGEDTQYF.

V gene TRBV30 combines with J gene TRBJ1-2; 9 positions match TRBD1. Trimming at V came to 2 bases and at J to 8 bases, leaving 12 bases not matched to a gene. Germline V CDR1 and CDR2: GTSNPN, SVGIG (reference sequence). This CDR3 is built from 15 residues. The CDR3 sequence is CAWSFAPGQGRGYTF. The CDR3, as DNA: TGTGCCTGGAGTTTTGCGCCCGGACAGGGGAGAGGCTACACCTTC. Full variable domain (remainder filled in from reference TRBV30 and TRBJ1-2): SQTIHQWPATLVQPVGSPLSLECTVEGTSNPNLYWYRQAAGRGLQLLFYSVGIGQISSEVPQNLSASRPQDRQFILSSKKLLLSDSGFYLCAWSFAPGQGRGYTFGSGTRLTVV.

The CDR3 nucleotides read TGTGCCACCCCCCAATATAGCGAGCAGTACTTC. Its translation is CATPQYSEQYF. The chain has TRBV24-1 and TRBJ2-7; D uncertain. Germline V lookup: CDR1 KGHDR, CDR2 SFDVKD. The CDR3 loop spans 11 amino acids. The V and J ends lost 9 bases and 6 bases respectively, with 11 bases between them.

This clone has just a few counts. The V gene is TRBV28, the J gene TRBJ2-5; 12 nucleotides agree with TRBD1. Germline CDR1 and CDR2: MDHEN and SYDVKM. V lost 6 bases to trimming and J lost 5 bases; unmatched junction nucleotides: 7. The CDR3 runs 15 residues. CDR3: CASRAGQGAGETQYF. Written as DNA, the CDR3 is TGTGCCAGCAGGGCGGGACAGGGGGCGGGGGAGACCCAGTACTTC.

The chain uses TRBV6-5 and TRBJ1-2; weak D call: TRBD1 (5 bases). CDR3 size: 12 residues. V shed 2 bases and J shed 8 bases, with 9 bases lying between them. Germline CDR1 is MNHEY and CDR2 is SVGAGI. The CDR3 loop is CASSYRQGGYTF. Written as DNA, the CDR3 is TGTGCCAGCAGTTACCGTCAGGGAGGCTACACCTTC.

This rearrangement joins TRBV4-1 to TRBJ1-4; 7 positions agree with TRBD1. The CDR3 totals 16 residues. Germline values: CDR1 MGHRA, CDR2 YSYEKL. With 3 bases clipped from V and 6 bases from J, the junction kept 10 bases outside the gene matches. The CDR3 is CASSQGQPEGDEKLFF. The CDR3 nucleotides read TGCGCCAGCAGCCAGGGACAGCCTGAAGGGGATGAAAAACTGTTTTTT.

The chain links TRBV2 to TRBJ1-3; maybe TRBD1 (5 bases). Germline V lookup: CDR1 SNHLY, CDR2 FYNNEI. V was trimmed by 10 bases and J by 0 bases, leaving 13 bases between them. The CDR3 is made up of 14 amino acids. The CDR3 sequence is CATRRQSSGNTIYF. For the CDR3, the DNA is TGTGCCACCCGGAGACAGAGCTCTGGAAACACCATATATTTT. Combining the CDR3 with reference TRBV2 and TRBJ1-3 gives the whole variable domain EPEVTQTPSHQVTQMGQEVILRCVPISNHLYFYWYRQILGQKVEFLVSFYNNEISEKSEIFDDQFSVERPDGSNFTLKIRSTKLEDSAMYFCATRRQSSGNTIYFGEGSWLTVV.

This chain links TRBV3-1 (or the pseudogene TRBV3-2) with TRBJ1-4, with unresolved D. The germline V gene encodes CDR1 LGHDT and CDR2 YNNKEL (reference sequence). The CDR3 loop spans 15 amino acids. Trimming stripped 2 bases from V and 0 bases from J, with 7 bases between. CDR3 loop: CASSQSAPTNEKLFF. In DNA, the CDR3 is TGTGCCAGCAGCCAATCGGCACCAACTAATGAAAAACTGTTTTTT.